These 28 T cell receptor beta chains originate from one sample sequenced in a study of cytomegalovirus exposure and HLA in healthy donors. PCR primers comprised 60 Vbeta and 13 Jbeta primers. The table came from immunoSEQ multiplex PCR; TCRdb's copy has only in-frame clones and leaves some out. The table records 150,000 to 200,000 clones, about 80% of them present only once. The sequenced material came from PBMCs. The receptors here all came from a woman aged 35 to 49 in good health and CMV-seronegative.

This chain's CDR3 is CASTSPRDSELEDTQYF. The CDR3 DNA is TGCGCCAGCACCTCCCCCCGGGACAGTGAATTGGAAGATACGCAGTATTTT. The chain recombines TRBV5-1 with TRBJ2-3; 7 bases line up with TRBD1. The V segment lost 6 bases and the J segment 5 bases; nucleotides outside the gene matches: 18. The CDR3 extends over 17 amino acids. Germline V gene data show CDR1 as SGHRS and CDR2 as YFSETQ.

This chain links TRBV7-9 with TRBJ2-1; D may be TRBD2 (6 bases). This CDR3 has 16 amino acids. V lost 5 bases and J 5 bases, leaving 19 bases between the germline ends. Germline V lookup: CDR1 SEHNR, CDR2 FQNEAQ (reference sequence). The CDR3 region is CASSHGASATHNEQFF. Here the CDR3 DNA reads TGTGCCAGCAGCCACGGGGCTAGCGCGACACACAATGAGCAGTTCTTC.

This chain connects TRBV18 to TRBJ1-4; TRBD1 is a possible D gene (5 bases). The ends were cut back, 2 bases at V and 8 bases at J, with 12 bases in the middle. This CDR3 has 14 amino acids. Germline-derived CDR1 and CDR2 are KGHSH and LQKENI. CDR3 coding DNA: TGTGCCAGCTCACCAGGGGCAGGGAAGGAAAAACTGTTTTTT. This sequence encodes CASSPGAGKEKLFF.

This chain connects TRBV11-2 to TRBJ1-1; possible D gene TRBD1, 6 bases. Trimming stripped 3 bases from V and 1 base from J, with 6 bases between. There are 13 residues in the CDR3. The germline V gene has CDR1 SGHAT and CDR2 FQNNGV. CDR3 residues: CASSLGQNTEAFF. DNA for the CDR3: TGTGCCAGCAGCTTGGGACAGAACACTGAAGCTTTCTTT.

The chain couples TRBV6-1 to TRBJ1-1; D possibly corresponds to TRBD1 (5 bases). This CDR3 is built from 15 residues. Trimming removed 5 bases from V and 2 bases from J, with 15 bases in between. From germline, CDR1 is MNHNS and CDR2 SASEGT. CDR3 in DNA: TGTGCCAGCAGTATTGTGAGACAGAGCAACACTGAAGCTTTCTTT. Protein: CASSIVRQSNTEAFF.

The chain has TRBV10-1 and TRBJ2-7, with 9 bases fitting TRBD1. CDR3 length equals 14 residues. Germline V CDR1 and CDR2: WNHNN, SYGVQD (reference sequence). V dropped 6 bases and J dropped 3; count of bases not matched to a gene: 6. CDR3: CASRGQGDLYEQYV. The DNA for the CDR3 is TGCGCCAGCAGGGGACAGGGAGACCTCTACGAGCAGTACGTC.

The V gene is TRBV27, the J gene TRBJ2-1, with TRBD2 matching over 7 bases. Germline V CDR1 and CDR2: MNHEY, SMNVEV (reference sequence). This CDR3 comprises 15 residues. The ends lost 5 bases at V and 6 bases at J; junction bases unmatched: 10. The DNA for the CDR3 is TGTGCCAGCAGTACTCCGTTGACTAGCCGCAATGAGCAGTTCTTC. This translates into CASSTPLTSRNEQFF.

The chain is built from TRBV18 and TRBJ1-4; 10 bases fit TRBD1. The trim removed 4 bases at V and 2 bases at J, leaving 1 base unmatched. The CDR3 has 15 residues. Germline loops: CDR1 KGHSH, CDR2 LQKENI. The CDR3 here is CASSRGQGTNEKLFF. The CDR3 DNA is TGTGCCAGCTCACGGGGACAGGGGACTAATGAAAAACTGTTTTTT.

The chain uses TRBV7-2 and TRBJ1-2; 10 nucleotides line up with TRBD1. The CDR3 consists of 13 residues. Losses at the gene ends were 5 bases for V and 7 bases for J; bases not matched to a gene: 4. Looked up from germline, CDR1 is SGHTA and CDR2 is FQGNSA. The CDR3 sequence: CASSPTGGPGYTF. The CDR3 DNA follows: TGTGCCAGCAGCCCGACAGGGGGCCCTGGCTACACCTTC.

The chain carries TRBV7-2 and TRBJ2-2; TRBD2 matches at 8 bases. The germline gives CDR1 SGHTA, CDR2 FQGNSA. The CDR3 is 15 amino acids. The V segment lost 2 bases and the J segment 3 bases; nucleotides outside the gene matches: 2. The CDR3 is CASSLTSGYTGELFF. CDR3 DNA sequence: TGTGCCAGCAGCTTAACTAGCGGCTACACCGGGGAGCTGTTTTTT. Combining the CDR3 with reference TRBV7-2 and TRBJ2-2 gives the whole variable domain GAGVSQSPSNKVTEKGKDVELRCDPISGHTALYWYRQSLGQGLEFLIYFQGNSAPDKSGLPSDRFSAERTGGSVSTLTIQRTQQEDSAVYLCASSLTSGYTGELFFGEGSRLTVL.

The chain couples TRBV9 to TRBJ2-3, with TRBD1 matching over 11 bases. CDR1 SGDLS and CDR2 YYNGEE come from the germline V gene. V trimming: 2 bases; J trimming: 9 bases; junction bases outside the gene matches: 14. This CDR3 is 17 amino acids long. The CDR3 is CASSVPGQGGRGYTQYF. CDR3 DNA: TGTGCCAGCAGCGTCCCGGGACAGGGGGGGAGAGGTTACACGCAGTATTTT.

The CDR3 region is CASSSSGVNTEAFF. The CDR3, as DNA: TGTGCCAGCAGCTCATCCGGGGTGAACACTGAAGCTTTCTTT. The chain has TRBV7-6 and TRBJ1-1; D gene unclear. There are 14 residues in the CDR3. Germline lookup yields CDR1 SGHVS and CDR2 FNYEAQ. Trimming shortened V by 4 bases and J by 0 bases, and 9 bases separated the two germline ends.

V usage is TRBV6-1 and J usage is TRBJ1-2, with TRBD1 matching over 8 bases. Germline trimming cut 2 bases from V and 4 bases from J; bases unmatched to any gene: 0. CDR1 and CDR2 from the germline V gene are MNHNS and SASEGT. CDR3 length equals 13 residues. CDR3 DNA: TGTGCCAGCAGTGAAACAGGGGGCTATGGCTACACCTTC. This sequence encodes CASSETGGYGYTF.

The chain uses TRBV5-1 and TRBJ2-2; 7 bases line up with TRBD1. V gave up 8 bases and J gave up 2 bases; unmatched junction bases: 9. Germline V gene lookup returns CDR1 SGHRS and CDR2 YFSETQ. CDR3 length: 15 amino acids. The CDR3 loop reads CASRPTGFNTGELFF. The CDR3 DNA is TGCGCCAGTCGGCCGACAGGGTTTAACACCGGGGAGCTGTTTTTT. The full variable domain, completed using reference TRBV5-1 and TRBJ2-2, is KAGVTQTPRYLIKTRGQQVTLSCSPISGHRSVSWYQQTPGQGLQFLFEYFSETQRNKGNFPGRFSGRQFSNSRSEMNVSTLELGDSALYLCASRPTGFNTGELFFGEGSRLTVL.

This clone showed up just a few times. The gene calls are TRBV7-9 and TRBJ1-5, with unresolved D. The CDR3 has 15 amino acids. V was shortened by 5 bases and J by 4 bases, with 15 bases between the two germline ends. The germline gives CDR1 SEHNR, CDR2 FQNEAQ (reference sequence). The CDR3 DNA reads TGTGCCAGCAGCCCCCTCCCTACAGAAAATCAGCCCCAGCATTTT. Its protein is CASSPLPTENQPQHF.

The sample holds a few counts of this clone. The chain recombines TRBV2 with TRBJ2-7, with D tentatively TRBD1 (6 bases). From germline, CDR1 is SNHLY and CDR2 FYNNEI. V was pared by 4 bases and J by 2 bases, with 18 bases between. There are 16 residues in the CDR3. The CDR3 region is CASSVGTSRGTYEQYV. Here the CDR3 DNA reads TGTGCCAGCAGTGTGGGGACCTCCAGGGGAACCTACGAGCAGTACGTC.

The V gene is TRBV5-4, the J gene TRBJ1-1; possibly TRBD1 for D (6 bases). The germline gives CDR1 SGHNT, CDR2 YYREEE (reference sequence). V lost 4 bases to trimming and J lost 0 bases, with 10 bases between them. The CDR3 is made up of 14 amino acids. The CDR3 DNA is TGTGCCAGCAGCAATACAGGGTTGAACACTGAAGCTTTCTTT. Its protein product is CASSNTGLNTEAFF. The variable domain in full, with the rest retrieved from reference TRBV5-4 and TRBJ1-1, is ETGVTQSPTHLIKTRGQQVTLRCSSQSGHNTVSWYQQALGQGPQFIFQYYREEENGRGNFPPRFSGLQFPNYSSELNVNALELDDSALYLCASSNTGLNTEAFFGQGTRLTVV.

This rearrangement joins TRBV11-3 to TRBJ2-7, with 10 positions matching TRBD2. This CDR3 region has 16 residues. Germline CDR1 reads SGHNT; CDR2 reads YENEEA. With V trimmed by 5 bases and J by 4 bases, 11 bases remained unmatched. The CDR3 coding sequence is TGTGCCAGCAGCCCGCGGCGGACTAGCGGAACTTACGAGCAGTACTTC. Its translation is CASSPRRTSGTYEQYF. The complete variable domain, with remaining parts taken from reference TRBV11-3 and TRBJ2-7, reads EAGVVQSPRYKIIEKKQPVAFWCNPISGHNTLYWYLQNLGQGPELLIRYENEEAVDDSQLPKDRFSAERLKGVDSTLKIQPAELGDSAVYLCASSPRRTSGTYEQYFGPGTRLTVT.

Comments on this clone: A read error may account for a junction end that differs from germline. The chain recombines TRBV5-1 with TRBJ2-7, with D perhaps matching TRBD2 (6 bases). CDR3 length: 13 amino acids. The V gene's germline CDR1 is SGHRS and CDR2 YFSETQ. CDR3 amino acids: CANSFETSYEQYF. CDR3 nucleotides: TGCGCCAACAGCTTTGAGACTAGCTACGAGCAGTACTTC. The whole variable domain, filled in from reference TRBV5-1 and TRBJ2-7, reads KAGVTQTPRYLIKTRGQQVTLSCSPISGHRSVSWYQQTPGQGLQFLFEYFSETQRNKGNFPGRFSGRQFSNSRSEMNVSTLELGDSALYLCANSFETSYEQYFGPGTRLTVT.

The V gene is TRBV5-4, the J gene TRBJ1-2; 7 positions match TRBD1. Germline V gives CDR1 SGHNT, CDR2 YYREEE (reference sequence). The CDR3 is made up of 15 amino acids. Germline trimming cut 0 bases from V and 4 bases from J; bases unmatched to any gene: 6. CDR3 protein: CASSLALEGAYGYTF. For the CDR3, the DNA is TGTGCCAGCAGCTTGGCCCTGGAGGGGGCCTATGGCTACACCTTC.

This clone was seen just once. The rearrangement uses TRBV5-6 and TRBJ2-1, with 9 bases that match TRBD1. Germline values: CDR1 SGHDT, CDR2 YYEEEE. This CDR3 is built from 16 residues. V shed 4 bases, J shed 8 bases, and the junction held 13 bases outside the gene matches. This chain's CDR3 is CASSVNGQGSPDEQFF. The CDR3 region has the DNA TGTGCCAGCAGCGTGAACGGACAGGGGTCCCCCGATGAGCAGTTCTTC.

This chain links TRBV7-9 with TRBJ2-7; D unresolved. CDR1 and CDR2 (germline): SEHNR, FQNEAQ (reference sequence). The V and J ends lost 1 base and 0 bases respectively, with 10 bases between them. This CDR3 contains 15 residues. This chain's CDR3 is CASSLGQVNSYEQYF. CDR3 in DNA: TGTGCCAGCAGCTTAGGGCAGGTAAACTCCTACGAGCAGTACTTC.

This rearrangement joins TRBV19 to TRBJ2-1; 13 bases map to TRBD2. The V gene's germline CDR1 is LNHDA and CDR2 SQIVND (reference sequence). Trimming cost V 5 bases and J 8 bases; bases outside gene matches: 12. This CDR3 is 17 amino acids long. CDR3 in amino acids: CASSAQGLAGDSYEQFF. CDR3 coding DNA: TGTGCCAGTAGTGCCCAAGGACTAGCGGGAGATTCATATGAGCAGTTCTTC.

The chain carries TRBV9 and TRBJ2-5; TRBD2 matches 10 bases. V lost 4 bases to trimming and J lost 0 bases; unmatched junction nucleotides: 9. This CDR3 region has 17 residues. Germline V gene data show CDR1 as SGDLS and CDR2 as YYNGEE. CDR3 in amino acids: CASSPHSGRKNQETQYF. The CDR3 region has the DNA TGTGCCAGCAGCCCCCATAGCGGGAGGAAGAACCAAGAGACCCAGTACTTC.

V is TRBV12-1 and J is TRBJ2-3; the table calls TRBD2, which could not be checked here. TRBV12-1 is a pseudogene. CDR3 length: 18 residues. CDR3 coding DNA: TGTGCCAGCAGCCTAGCTTTATCCACGAATCGGTTCACAGATACGCAGTATTTT. Protein: CASSLALSTNRFTDTQYF.

This rearrangement joins TRBV5-1 to TRBJ2-1; D remains ambiguous. The V end lost 5 bases, the J end lost 6 bases, and 9 bases lay between the germline ends. This CDR3 region has 12 residues. Germline V gives CDR1 SGHRS, CDR2 YFSETQ. CDR3 nucleotides: TGCGCCAGCAGTTGGGCTTCCAATGAGCAGTTCTTC. Amino acid sequence: CASSWASNEQFF.

This clone has a single count. The chain couples TRBV5-6 to TRBJ2-3; 8 bases align to TRBD2. Trimming cost V 0 bases and J 3 bases; bases outside gene matches: 15. The germline CDR1 and CDR2 sequences are SGHDT and YYEEEE. The CDR3 is 19 amino acids. CDR3 sequence: CASSLGASGSSGGTDTQYF. The CDR3 DNA reads as TGTGCCAGCAGCTTGGGGGCTAGCGGGTCCTCCGGGGGGACAGATACGCAGTATTTT. Complete variable domain (other parts from reference TRBV5-6 and TRBJ2-3): DAGVTQSPTHLIKTRGQQVTLRCSPKSGHDTVSWYQQALGQGPQFIFQYYEEEERQRGNFPDRFSGHQFPNYSSELNVNALLLGDSALYLCASSLGASGSSGGTDTQYFGPGTRLTVL.

The chain recombines TRBV2 with TRBJ2-7; D is unclear. The ends were cut back, 5 bases at V and 3 bases at J, with 17 bases in the middle. Germline CDR1 and CDR2: SNHLY and FYNNEI. This CDR3 has 15 amino acids. Written as DNA, the CDR3 is TGTGCCAGCAGTCCCCGTTATAGCCGTCACTACGAGCAGTACTTC. Protein: CASSPRYSRHYEQYF. The full variable domain, its missing parts supplied by reference TRBV2 and TRBJ2-7, is EPEVTQTPSHQVTQMGQEVILRCVPISNHLYFYWYRQILGQKVEFLVSFYNNEISEKSEIFDDQFSVERPDGSNFTLKIRSTKLEDSAMYFCASSPRYSRHYEQYFGPGTRLTVT.